This is a list of T cell receptor beta chains from one sample in a study of identical twins. TCRdb processed the 5' RACE reads anew with MiXCR; each CDR3 protein has one entry. The table shows 460,000 or so distinct CDR3 sequences, with 13% to 15% occurring only once. These data also formed part of another study, on yellow fever vaccine responses in identical twins.

The specimen was CD4+ T cells sorted from blood. The receptors originated from a young woman in good health. The CDR3 runs from the conserved cysteine through the conserved F or W. Fields, in order: D gene, V gene, J gene, CDR3 protein. A D gene is named only where the DNA matches it firmly.

TRBD2	TRBV6-5	TRBJ2-7	CASSYSSGSSSYEQYF
.	TRBV12-3/TRBV12-4	TRBJ2-2	CASSLVSGTGANTGELFF
TRBD1	TRBV20-1	TRBJ2-2	CSARDGQVNTGELFF
.	TRBV27	TRBJ2-7	CASSSTIYEQYF
.	TRBV24-1	TRBJ2-7	CATSDASSSRLGQYF
.	TRBV2	TRBJ2-7	CASRASGSRYEQYF
.	TRBV5-1	TRBJ2-5	CASSIGKETQYF
TRBD2	TRBV6-1	TRBJ2-7	CASTEASGRYEQYF
.	TRBV29-1	TRBJ2-7	CSVTNSYEQYF
TRBD1	TRBV12-5	TRBJ2-1	CASGPPGTGVLRQFF
.	TRBV5-1	TRBJ2-3	CASRGGTPSTDTQYF
TRBD1	TRBV7-2	TRBJ2-1	CASSQTGTTYNEQFF
TRBD2	TRBV2	TRBJ2-7	CASNINGGEQQYF
TRBD2	TRBV7-9	TRBJ2-1	CASSLTSGHNEQFF
.	TRBV5-8	TRBJ2-3	CASSLDRAKGFTDTQYF
TRBD1	TRBV12-3/TRBV12-4	TRBJ2-7	CASRQGAGEQYF
.	TRBV10-3	TRBJ2-1	CAIKKAGSSNEQFF
.	TRBV20-1	TRBJ2-5	CSARGFHPGPRRTETQYF
.	TRBV6-1	TRBJ2-4	CASSRGLLAKNIQYF
TRBD2	TRBV7-3	TRBJ2-3	CASSPRTSRTDTQYF
.	TRBV30	TRBJ2-5	CAWRARTQYF
TRBD2	TRBV6-5	TRBJ2-1	CASSYSILAGLNNEQFF
.	TRBV20-1	TRBJ2-5	CSATGDTALGETQYF
.	TRBV20-1	TRBJ2-1	CSANRPGPNEQFF
.	TRBV3-1	TRBJ2-3	CASSQDRTGSTDTQYF
.	TRBV20-1	TRBJ2-7	CSARDPRDLSYEQYF
.	TRBV11-2	TRBJ2-7	CASSSTGGFRSYEQYF
.	TRBV5-1	TRBJ2-7	CASSKGIGDSRSYEQYF
.	TRBV21-1	TRBJ2-7	CASSKGPYPGQVMYEQYF
TRBD2	TRBV24-1	TRBJ2-1	CATSDFGTRGNEQFF
.	TRBV3-1	TRBJ2-7	CASSQDQTSYEQYF
.	TRBV5-1	TRBJ2-7	CASSLRAAIDEQYF
.	TRBV30	TRBJ1-4	CAWSSGISDEKLFF
.	TRBV18	TRBJ1-2	CASSPTDYYGYTF
.	TRBV9	TRBJ2-1	CASSVGGGRYNEQFF
.	TRBV7-2	TRBJ2-1	CASSSTDNNPNEQFF
TRBD1	TRBV2	TRBJ2-1	CASSGTGHEQFF
TRBD2	TRBV4-2	TRBJ2-3	CASSPGTSGRGDDTQYF
.	TRBV20-1	TRBJ2-5	CSASLGQETQYF
.	TRBV3-1	TRBJ2-1	CASSLSADRGNEQFF